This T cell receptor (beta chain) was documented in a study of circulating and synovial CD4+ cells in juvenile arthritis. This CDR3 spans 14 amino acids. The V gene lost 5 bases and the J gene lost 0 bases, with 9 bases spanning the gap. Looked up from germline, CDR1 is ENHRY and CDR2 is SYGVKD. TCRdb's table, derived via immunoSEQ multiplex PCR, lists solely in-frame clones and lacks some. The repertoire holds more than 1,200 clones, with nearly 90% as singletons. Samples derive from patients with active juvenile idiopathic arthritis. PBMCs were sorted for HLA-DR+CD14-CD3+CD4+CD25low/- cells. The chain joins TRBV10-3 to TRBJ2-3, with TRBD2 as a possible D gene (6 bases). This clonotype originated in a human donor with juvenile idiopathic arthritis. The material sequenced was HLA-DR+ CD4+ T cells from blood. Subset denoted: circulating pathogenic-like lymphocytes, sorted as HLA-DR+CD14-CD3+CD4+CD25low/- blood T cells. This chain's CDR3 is CAISPGLSTDTQYF. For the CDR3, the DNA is TGTGCCATCAGTCCGGGACTGAGCACAGATACGCAGTATTTT.